Listed below are T cell receptor beta chains from one sample, sequenced in a study of shared clonotypes between healthy human individuals. TCRdb keeps only in-frame clones here, not all; method: immunoSEQ multiplex PCR. Here the sample spans about 2.2 million clones, over 85% being singletons. The source material was naive CD8+ T cells from PBMCs. The receptors here all came from a man between 18 and 35 years old in good health. Some clones in this sample may be carry-over from other donors' samples. The CDR3 runs from the conserved cysteine through the conserved F or W. D genes are given only for firm matches.

V,D,J,CDR3,DNA
TRBV7-9,NA,TRBJ2-7,CASSPPVPLSYEQYF,TGTGCCAGCAGCCCACCCGTTCCGTTATCCTACGAGCAGTACTTC
TRBV7-9,NA,TRBJ1-1,CASSPLGHYTEAFF,TGTGCCAGCAGCCCATTGGGACATTACACTGAAGCTTTCTTT
TRBV27,TRBD2,TRBJ2-1,CASSIGTSGTSSYNEQFF,TGTGCCAGCAGTATCGGGACTAGCGGGACTAGCTCCTACAATGAGCAGTTCTTC
TRBV4-3,TRBD2,TRBJ2-1,CASSPPGGGRDNEQFF,TGCGCCAGCAGCCCGCCCGGAGGCGGGAGGGACAATGAGCAGTTCTTC
TRBV5-1,NA,TRBJ1-2,CASSLGQGTNYGYTF,TGCGCCAGCAGCTTGGGGCAGGGGACAAACTATGGCTACACCTTC
TRBV28,NA,TRBJ1-1,CASSLMPTSNTEAFF,TGTGCCAGCAGTTTGATGCCGACGTCGAACACTGAAGCTTTCTTT
TRBV7-8,NA,TRBJ2-7,CASSLVVDSYEQYF,TGTGCCAGCAGCTTAGTGGTCGATTCCTACGAGCAGTACTTC
TRBV6-5,NA,TRBJ2-5,CASSPTGEEETQYF,TGTGCCAGCAGCCCAACAGGGGAGGAGGAGACCCAGTACTTC
TRBV4-3,NA,TRBJ2-1,CASSQDLPGGRNEQFF,TGCGCCAGCAGCCAAGATTTGCCCGGGGGGCGGAATGAGCAGTTCTTC
TRBV11-2,TRBD1,TRBJ1-1,CASSDVRGRPWNTEAFF,TGTGCCAGCAGCGACGTCAGGGGGCGGCCGTGGAACACTGAAGCTTTCTTT
TRBV28,NA,TRBJ1-5,CASSSVNQPQHF,TGTGCCAGCAGTTCGGTGAATCAGCCCCAGCATTTT
TRBV30,TRBD1,TRBJ2-7,CAWSRGLEQYF,TGTGCCTGGAGTAGGGGGCTCGAGCAGTACTTC